The source of this T cell receptor (beta chain) is a study of T cell responses to AZD1222 COVID-19 vaccine. Overall study: Second-dose intervals near 4 or 12 weeks were combined. Whole-study results and caveats: Spike was spanned by vaccine-associated CD4 TCRs, which were dominant at 160-218 and 743-854. Baseline testing showed seropositivity in only a handful of AZD1222 recipients. Repertoires were sampled only after the peak T cell response.

J gave up 5 bases and V 6 bases, and 5 bases lay outside the gene matches. From germline, CDR1 is LNHDA and CDR2 SQIVND (reference sequence). The CDR3 totals 14 residues. Clones were sequenced by immunoSEQ multiplex PCR, and TCRdb holds only the in-frame ones, with some missing. The data show about 96,000 clones, with 89% seen just once and under 2% held by the top ten. In its sample, this clone was seen a few times. What it binds is not known. The sequencing here drew on peripheral blood, taken on day 0 of AZD1222 vaccination. The V gene is TRBV19, the J gene TRBJ2-2, with 8 positions matching TRBD1. This clonotype was sampled from an adult in good health. The CDR3 spells CASSLRQGTGELFF. CDR3 DNA sequence: TGTGCCAGTAGCCTCAGACAGGGGACCGGGGAGCTGTTTTTT.